The 17 T cell receptor beta chains presented below share a single source sample, sequenced in a study of control samples from healthy donors and cancer patients. Here immunoSEQ multiplex PCR was the method, and the copy in TCRdb shows in-frame clones only, minus some. The data hold about 150,000 clones, with about 94% observed a single time. Sequencing input: blood. The receptors originated from a woman in her thirties or forties in good health.

The chain carries TRBV7-2 and TRBJ1-5; 7 bases agree with TRBD1. CDR3 length: 16 residues. Trimming at V came to 6 bases and at J to 1 base, leaving 9 bases not matched to a gene. The germline V gene has CDR1 SGHTA and CDR2 FQGNSA. The CDR3 DNA reads TGTGCCAGCAGTCTAATGAGGGGGCTGAGCAATCAGCCCCAGCATTTT. The encoded protein is CASSLMRGLSNQPQHF.

V gene TRBV19 combines with J gene TRBJ2-5; 16 bases align to TRBD2. The J segment lost 4 bases and the V segment lost 6 bases, leaving 11 bases of the junction unmatched. The length of the CDR3 is 18 residues. Germline V gene data show CDR1 as LNHDA and CDR2 as SQIVND (reference sequence). CDR3 in amino acids: CASSRVGTSGGALETQYF. The CDR3 DNA is TGTGCCAGTAGCCGCGTAGGGACTAGCGGGGGGGCTCTAGAGACCCAGTACTTC.

The chain links TRBV6-5 to TRBJ1-2; 7 bases are a match to TRBD1. J gave up 3 bases and V 7 bases, and 8 bases lay outside the gene matches. This CDR3 contains 14 residues. Germline V lookup: CDR1 MNHEY, CDR2 SVGAGI. The CDR3 DNA reads as TGTGCCAGCACCCTAGGGGGCTTGCACTATGGCTACACCTTC. It yields the protein CASTLGGLHYGYTF.

The V and J genes are TRBV12-5 and TRBJ2-5; no definite D call. Deletions cut 2 bases from V and 3 bases from J, with 4 bases between. CDR1 is LGHNT, CDR2 FRNRAP, per germline. CDR3 length: 12 residues. The CDR3 region has the DNA TGTGCTAGTGGTTTGAGGGAAGAGACCCAGTACTTC. Its translation is CASGLREETQYF.

This chain uses TRBV27 with TRBJ2-5; the D is unclear. CDR1 and CDR2 from the germline V gene are MNHEY and SMNVEV (reference sequence). This CDR3 is built from 13 residues. Trimming shortened V by 6 bases and J by 3 bases, and 11 bases separated the two germline ends. The CDR3 DNA reads as TGTGCCAGCAGCCGGAAAGTCGAAGAGACCCAGTACTTC. Translation gives CASSRKVEETQYF.

This chain connects TRBV9 to TRBJ2-3; no clear D gene. The CDR3 spans 14 residues. V lost 0 bases, J lost 3 bases, and 8 bases lay in between. From germline, CDR1 is SGDLS and CDR2 YYNGEE. The CDR3 protein is CASSVGVSTDTQYF. The CDR3 nucleotides read TGTGCCAGCAGCGTAGGGGTTAGTACAGATACGCAGTATTTT.

The chain uses TRBV9 and TRBJ2-2; 7 bases are a match to TRBD2. Germline CDR1 is SGDLS and CDR2 is YYNGEE. This CDR3 comprises 17 residues. The J segment lost 5 bases and the V segment lost 4 bases, leaving 14 bases of the junction unmatched. The CDR3 sequence: CASSTSGDGSRTGELFF. DNA of the CDR3: TGTGCCAGCAGCACGAGCGGGGATGGATCTCGGACCGGGGAGCTGTTTTTT. Combining the CDR3 with reference TRBV9 and TRBJ2-2 gives the whole variable domain DSGVTQTPKHLITATGQRVTLRCSPRSGDLSVYWYQQSLDQGLQFLIQYYNGEERAKGNILERFSAQQFPDLHSELNLSSLELGDSALYFCASSTSGDGSRTGELFFGEGSRLTVL.

The chain uses TRBV29-1 and TRBJ2-7; 7 bases are shared with TRBD1. Germline trimming cut 6 bases from V and 3 bases from J; bases unmatched to any gene: 5. The CDR3 extends over 12 amino acids. CDR1 is SQVTM and CDR2 is ANQGSEA in the germline V gene. CDR3 sequence (DNA): TGCAGCGTCCAGGGGGAACGCTACGAGCAGTACTTC. It encodes CSVQGERYEQYF.

The rearrangement links TRBV12-5 to TRBJ1-2, with D unresolved. The length of the CDR3 is 12 residues. Germline V gives CDR1 LGHNT, CDR2 FRNRAP. V was trimmed by 4 bases and J by 3 bases, leaving 6 bases between them. The CDR3 DNA is TGTGCTAGTGGTTCGATGGACTATGGCTACACCTTC. Encoded protein: CASGSMDYGYTF.

This chain joins TRBV7-9 and TRBJ2-3; D might be TRBD1 (6 bases). CDR1 SEHNR and CDR2 FQNEAQ come from the germline V gene (reference sequence). The CDR3 extends over 15 amino acids. The V gene lost 3 bases and the J gene lost 0 bases, with 10 bases spanning the gap. The chain's CDR3 is CASSFGTPSTDTQYF. The CDR3 nucleotides read TGTGCCAGCAGCTTTGGGACACCTAGCACAGATACGCAGTATTTT.

The chain employs TRBV4-3 and TRBJ1-1; D is unresolved. The CDR3 loop spans 16 amino acids. The germline CDR1 and CDR2 sequences are LGHNA and YSLEER. Between the trimmed V and J ends, which lost 0 bases and 1 base, there was a span of 12 bases. The CDR3 DNA sequence: TGCGCCAGCAGCCAAGATCAAGTACAGCAGAACACTGAAGCTTTCTTT. Protein sequence: CASSQDQVQQNTEAFF.

The chain is built from TRBV23-1 and TRBJ1-1, with D perhaps TRBD1 (5 bases). TRBV23-1 is an open reading frame, and its role is uncertain. V gave up 4 bases and J gave up 8 bases, with 20 bases separating them. CDR3 length equals 15 residues. In DNA, the CDR3 is TGCGCCAGCAGTCCTTACACCAAAGGGGAGGAGGAAGCTTTCTTT. It translates to CASSPYTKGEEEAFF.

The chain has TRBV30 and TRBJ1-1; a weak D match, TRBD1 (5 bases). The V gene's germline CDR1 is GTSNPN and CDR2 SVGIG (reference sequence). The germline V and J ends were trimmed by 8 bases and 5 bases, with 15 bases remaining between them. CDR3 size: 12 residues. CDR3 in amino acids: CARGRGGTEAFF. The DNA for the CDR3 is TGTGCCAGGGGACGGGGGGGGACTGAAGCTTTCTTT.

The chain couples TRBV12-5 to TRBJ1-1; 7 nucleotides align to TRBD1. This CDR3 is 18 amino acids long. Germline V CDR1 and CDR2: LGHNT, FRNRAP. V trimming: 3 bases; J trimming: 0 bases; junction bases outside the gene matches: 13. The DNA for the CDR3 is TGTGCTAGTGGTTTTTTCGCCTTATCCGGGACAGTGAACACTGAAGCTTTCTTT. This codes for CASGFFALSGTVNTEAFF.

The rearrangement uses TRBV19 and TRBJ2-2, with D perhaps TRBD1 (6 bases). Germline CDR1 reads LNHDA; CDR2 reads SQIVND (reference sequence). CDR3 length: 15 residues. Trimming left V 11 bases short and J 4 bases short, with 20 bases between. The CDR3, as DNA: TGTGCCTCCTTAGGGGTGACAGGAACCACCGGGGAGCTGTTTTTT. Translating gives CASLGVTGTTGELFF.

This chain uses TRBV30 with TRBJ2-2, with TRBD2 identical over 11 bases. J was trimmed by 4 bases and V by 8 bases; bases with no gene match: 3. Germline-derived CDR1 and CDR2 are GTSNPN and SVGIG (reference sequence). The CDR3 is made up of 13 amino acids. This CDR3 is CAGSGRGTGELFF. DNA of the CDR3: TGTGCCGGTAGCGGGAGGGGCACCGGGGAGCTGTTTTTT.

The genes are TRBV4-1 and TRBJ1-4; D unclear. The CDR3 spans 15 residues. CDR1 and CDR2 from the germline V gene are MGHRA and YSYEKL. V was pared by 6 bases and J by 1 base, with 12 bases between. The CDR3 region has the DNA TGCGCCAGCAGGCTCAACTCGGGAACTAATGAAAAACTGTTTTTT. Protein: CASRLNSGTNEKLFF.